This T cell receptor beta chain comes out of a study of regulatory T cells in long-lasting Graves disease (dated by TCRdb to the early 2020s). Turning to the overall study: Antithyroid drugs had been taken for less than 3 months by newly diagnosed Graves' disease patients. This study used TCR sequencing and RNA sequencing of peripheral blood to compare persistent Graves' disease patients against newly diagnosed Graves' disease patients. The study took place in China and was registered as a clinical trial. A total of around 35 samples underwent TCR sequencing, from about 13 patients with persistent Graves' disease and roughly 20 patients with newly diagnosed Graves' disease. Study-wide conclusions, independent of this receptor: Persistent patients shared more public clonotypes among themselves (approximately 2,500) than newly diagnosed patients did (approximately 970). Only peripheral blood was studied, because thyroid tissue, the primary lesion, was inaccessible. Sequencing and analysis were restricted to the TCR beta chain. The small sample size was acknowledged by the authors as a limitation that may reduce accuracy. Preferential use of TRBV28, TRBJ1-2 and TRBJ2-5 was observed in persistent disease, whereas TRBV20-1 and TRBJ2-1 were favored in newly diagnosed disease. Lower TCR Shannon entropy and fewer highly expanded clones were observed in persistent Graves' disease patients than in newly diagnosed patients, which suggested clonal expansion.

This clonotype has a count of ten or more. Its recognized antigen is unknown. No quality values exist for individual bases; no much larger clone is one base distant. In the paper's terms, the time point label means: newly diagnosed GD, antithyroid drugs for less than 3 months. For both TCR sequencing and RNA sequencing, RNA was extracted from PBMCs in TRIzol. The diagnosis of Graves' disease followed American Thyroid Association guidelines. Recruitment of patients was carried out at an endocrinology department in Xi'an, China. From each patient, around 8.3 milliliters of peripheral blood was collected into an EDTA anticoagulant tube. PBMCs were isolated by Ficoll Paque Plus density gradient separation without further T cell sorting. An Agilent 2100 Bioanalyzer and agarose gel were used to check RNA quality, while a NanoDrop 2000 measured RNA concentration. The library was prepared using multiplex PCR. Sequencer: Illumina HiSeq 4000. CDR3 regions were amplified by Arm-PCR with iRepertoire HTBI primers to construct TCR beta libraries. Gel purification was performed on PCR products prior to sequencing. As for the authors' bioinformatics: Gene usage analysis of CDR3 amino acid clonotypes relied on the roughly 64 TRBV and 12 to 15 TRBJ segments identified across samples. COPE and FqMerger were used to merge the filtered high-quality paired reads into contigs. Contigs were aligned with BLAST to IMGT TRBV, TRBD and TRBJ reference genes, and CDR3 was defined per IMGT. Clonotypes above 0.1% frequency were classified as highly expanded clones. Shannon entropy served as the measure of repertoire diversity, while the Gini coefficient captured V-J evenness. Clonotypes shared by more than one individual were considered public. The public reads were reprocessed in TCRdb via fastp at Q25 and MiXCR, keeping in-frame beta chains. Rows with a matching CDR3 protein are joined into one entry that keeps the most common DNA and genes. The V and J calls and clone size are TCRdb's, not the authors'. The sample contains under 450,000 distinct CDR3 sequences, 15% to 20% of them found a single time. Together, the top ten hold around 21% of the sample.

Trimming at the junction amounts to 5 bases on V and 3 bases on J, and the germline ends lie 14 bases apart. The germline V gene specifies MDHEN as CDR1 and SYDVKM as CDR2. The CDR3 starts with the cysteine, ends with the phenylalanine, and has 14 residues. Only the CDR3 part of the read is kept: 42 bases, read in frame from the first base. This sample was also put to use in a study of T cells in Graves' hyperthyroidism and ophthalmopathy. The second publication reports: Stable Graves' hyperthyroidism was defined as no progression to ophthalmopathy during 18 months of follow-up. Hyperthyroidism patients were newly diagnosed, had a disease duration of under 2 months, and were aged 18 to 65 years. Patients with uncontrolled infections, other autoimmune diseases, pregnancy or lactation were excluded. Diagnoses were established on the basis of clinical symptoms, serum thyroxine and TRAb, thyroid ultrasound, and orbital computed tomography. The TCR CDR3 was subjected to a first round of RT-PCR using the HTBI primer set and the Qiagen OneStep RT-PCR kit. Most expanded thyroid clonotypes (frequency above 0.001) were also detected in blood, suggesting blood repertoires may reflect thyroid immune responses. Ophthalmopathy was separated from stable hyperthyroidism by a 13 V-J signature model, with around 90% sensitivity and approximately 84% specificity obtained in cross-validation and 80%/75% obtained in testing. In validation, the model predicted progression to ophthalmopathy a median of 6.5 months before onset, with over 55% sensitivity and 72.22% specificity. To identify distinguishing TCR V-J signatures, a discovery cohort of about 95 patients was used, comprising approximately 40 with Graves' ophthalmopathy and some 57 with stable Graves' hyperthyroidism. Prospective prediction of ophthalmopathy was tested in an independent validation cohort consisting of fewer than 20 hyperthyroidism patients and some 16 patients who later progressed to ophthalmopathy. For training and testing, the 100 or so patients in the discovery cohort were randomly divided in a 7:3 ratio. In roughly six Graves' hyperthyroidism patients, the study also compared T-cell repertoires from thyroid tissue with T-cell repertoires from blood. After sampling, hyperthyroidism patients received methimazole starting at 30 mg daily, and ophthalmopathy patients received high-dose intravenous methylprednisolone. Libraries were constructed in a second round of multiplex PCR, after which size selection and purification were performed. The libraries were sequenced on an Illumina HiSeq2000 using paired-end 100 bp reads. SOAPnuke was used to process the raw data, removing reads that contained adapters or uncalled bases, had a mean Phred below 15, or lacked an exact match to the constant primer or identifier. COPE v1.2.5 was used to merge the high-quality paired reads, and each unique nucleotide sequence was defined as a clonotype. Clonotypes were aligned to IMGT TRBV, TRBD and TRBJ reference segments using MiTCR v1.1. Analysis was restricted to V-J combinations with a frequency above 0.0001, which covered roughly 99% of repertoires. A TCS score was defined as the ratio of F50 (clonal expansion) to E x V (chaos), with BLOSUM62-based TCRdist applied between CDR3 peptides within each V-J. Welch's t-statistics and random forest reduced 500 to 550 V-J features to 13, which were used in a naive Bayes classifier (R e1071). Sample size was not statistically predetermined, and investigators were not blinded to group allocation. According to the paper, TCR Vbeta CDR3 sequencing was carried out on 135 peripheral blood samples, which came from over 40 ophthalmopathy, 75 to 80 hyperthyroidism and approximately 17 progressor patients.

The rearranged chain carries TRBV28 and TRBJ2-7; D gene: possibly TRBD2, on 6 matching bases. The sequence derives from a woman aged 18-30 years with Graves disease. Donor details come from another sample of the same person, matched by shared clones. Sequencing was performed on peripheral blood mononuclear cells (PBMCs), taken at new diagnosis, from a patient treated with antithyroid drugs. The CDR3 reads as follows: CASSLPGGNYEQYF. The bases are TGTGCCAGCAGTCTTCCCGGAGGGAACTACGAGCAGTACTTC. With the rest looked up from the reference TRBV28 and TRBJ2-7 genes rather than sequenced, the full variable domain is DVKVTQSSRYLVKRTGEKVFLECVQDMDHENMFWYRQDPGLGLRLIYFSYDVKMKEKGDIPEGYSVSREKKERFSLILESASTNQTSMYLCASSLPGGNYEQYFGPGTRLTVT.